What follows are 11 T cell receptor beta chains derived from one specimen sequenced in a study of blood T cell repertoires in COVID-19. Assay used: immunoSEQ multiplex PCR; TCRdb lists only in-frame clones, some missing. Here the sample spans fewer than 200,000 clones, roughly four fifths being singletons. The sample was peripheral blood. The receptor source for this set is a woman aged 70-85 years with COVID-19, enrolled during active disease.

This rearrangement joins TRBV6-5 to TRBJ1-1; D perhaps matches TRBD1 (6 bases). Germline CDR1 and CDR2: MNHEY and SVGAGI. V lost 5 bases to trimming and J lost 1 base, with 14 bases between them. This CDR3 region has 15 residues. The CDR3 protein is CASSTTGTRNTEAFF. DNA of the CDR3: TGTGCCAGCAGTACCACCGGGACAAGGAACACTGAAGCTTTCTTT.

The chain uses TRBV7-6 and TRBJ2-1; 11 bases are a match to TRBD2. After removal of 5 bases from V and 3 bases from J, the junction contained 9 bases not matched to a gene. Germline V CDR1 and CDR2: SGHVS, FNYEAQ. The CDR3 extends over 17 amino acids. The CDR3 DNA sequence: TGTGCCAGCAGCCGCACCAAGACTAGCGGGGTCTACAATGAGCAGTTCTTC. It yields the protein CASSRTKTSGVYNEQFF.

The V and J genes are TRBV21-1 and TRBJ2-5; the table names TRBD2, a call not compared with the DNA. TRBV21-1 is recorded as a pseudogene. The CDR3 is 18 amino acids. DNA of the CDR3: TGTGCCAGCAGCGAATGGGGGACTAGCGGGAGTCGATGTGAGACCCAGTACTTC. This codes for CASSEWGTSGSRCETQYF.

The CDR3 loop reads CASSLGGLAGDNEQFF. The CDR3 DNA is TGTGCCAGCAGCTTAGGCGGACTAGCGGGAGACAATGAGCAGTTCTTC. The V call is TRBV11-3, the J call TRBJ2-1; 13 bases map to TRBD2. The CDR3 contains 16 residues. Germline V gene data show CDR1 as SGHNT and CDR2 as YENEEA. Trimming cost V 1 base and J 5 bases; bases outside gene matches: 2.

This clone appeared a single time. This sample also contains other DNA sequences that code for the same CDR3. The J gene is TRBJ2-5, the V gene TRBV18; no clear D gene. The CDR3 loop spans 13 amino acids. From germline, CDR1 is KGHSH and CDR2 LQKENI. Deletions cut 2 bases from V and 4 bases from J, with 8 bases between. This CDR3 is CASSPIAGETQYF. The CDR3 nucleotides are TGTGCCAGCTCACCAATCGCCGGAGAGACCCAGTACTTC.

Here the CDR3 reads CASSQDRGGMGDEQFF. The CDR3 DNA is TGCGCCAGCAGCCAAGATCGGGGAGGGATGGGTGATGAGCAGTTCTTC. The gene calls are TRBV4-1 and TRBJ2-1, with 7 bases identical to TRBD2. V gave up 0 bases and J gave up 8 bases; unmatched junction bases: 10. The CDR3 length is 16 residues. Germline V lookup: CDR1 MGHRA, CDR2 YSYEKL.

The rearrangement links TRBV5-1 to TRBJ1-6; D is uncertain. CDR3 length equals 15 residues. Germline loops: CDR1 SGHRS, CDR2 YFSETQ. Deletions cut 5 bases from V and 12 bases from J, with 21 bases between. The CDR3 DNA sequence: TGCGCCAGCAGTCCCCAGGTGGGTGGCCCTGAACCCCTCCACTTT. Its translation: CASSPQVGGPEPLHF.

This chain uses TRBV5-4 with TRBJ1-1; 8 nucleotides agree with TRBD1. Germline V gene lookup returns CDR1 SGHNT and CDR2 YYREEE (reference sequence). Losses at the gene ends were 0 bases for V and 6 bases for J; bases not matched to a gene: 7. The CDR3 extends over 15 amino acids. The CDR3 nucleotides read TGTGCCAGCAGCTTGGGGACAGGGTTCATCTCTGAAGCTTTCTTT. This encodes CASSLGTGFISEAFF. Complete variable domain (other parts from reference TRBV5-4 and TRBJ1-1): ETGVTQSPTHLIKTRGQQVTLRCSSQSGHNTVSWYQQALGQGPQFIFQYYREEENGRGNFPPRFSGLQFPNYSSELNVNALELDDSALYLCASSLGTGFISEAFFGQGTRLTVV.

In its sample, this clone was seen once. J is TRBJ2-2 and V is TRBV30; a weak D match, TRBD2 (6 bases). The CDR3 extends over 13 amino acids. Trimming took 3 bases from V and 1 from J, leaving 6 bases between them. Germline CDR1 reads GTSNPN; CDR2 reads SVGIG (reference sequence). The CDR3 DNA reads TGTGCCTGGAGGGGGGGGAACACCGGGGAGCTGTTTTTT. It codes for CAWRGGNTGELFF. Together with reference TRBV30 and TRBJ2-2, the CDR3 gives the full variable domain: SQTIHQWPATLVQPVGSPLSLECTVEGTSNPNLYWYRQAAGRGLQLLFYSVGIGQISSEVPQNLSASRPQDRQFILSSKKLLLSDSGFYLCAWRGGNTGELFFGEGSRLTVL.

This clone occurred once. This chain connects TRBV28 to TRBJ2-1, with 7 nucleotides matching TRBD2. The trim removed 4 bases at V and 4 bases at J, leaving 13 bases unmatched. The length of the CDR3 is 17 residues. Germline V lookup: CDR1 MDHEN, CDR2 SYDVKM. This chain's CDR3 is CASSSSGEAGSYNEQFF. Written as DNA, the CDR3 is TGTGCCAGCAGTTCCTCGGGAGAAGCGGGATCGTACAATGAGCAGTTCTTC.

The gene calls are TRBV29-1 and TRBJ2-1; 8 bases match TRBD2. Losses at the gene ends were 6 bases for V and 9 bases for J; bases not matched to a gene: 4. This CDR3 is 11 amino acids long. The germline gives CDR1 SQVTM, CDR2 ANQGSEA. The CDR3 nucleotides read TGCAGCGTGTCCCGGGGGGGTGAGCAGTTCTTC. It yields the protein CSVSRGGEQFF.